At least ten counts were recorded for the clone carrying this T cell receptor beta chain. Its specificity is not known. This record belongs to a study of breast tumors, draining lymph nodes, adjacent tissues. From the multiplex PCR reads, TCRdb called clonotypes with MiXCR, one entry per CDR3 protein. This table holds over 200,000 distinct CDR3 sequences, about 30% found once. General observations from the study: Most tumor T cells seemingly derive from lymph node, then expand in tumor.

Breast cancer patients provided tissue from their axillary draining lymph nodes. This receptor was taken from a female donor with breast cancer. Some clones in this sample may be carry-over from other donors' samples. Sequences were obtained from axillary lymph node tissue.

The CDR3 DNA reads TGTGCCAGCAGTCTTTTCCGACAGGGGGCAAACTCCTATAATTCACCCCTCCACTTT. Protein: CASSLFRQGANSYNSPLHF. The rearrangement joins TRBV12-3 or TRBV12-4 to TRBJ1-6; TRBD1 agrees at 10 bases. The length of the CDR3 is 19 residues. Trimming at V came to 5 bases and at J to 0 bases, leaving 10 bases not matched to a gene.